The rows below give T cell receptor beta chains drawn from one sample of a study of T-cell reconstitution after alpha-beta-depleted transplantation in children. Each CDR3 protein gets one entry after TCRdb re-called the PCR reads with MiXCR. The sample carries about 340,000 distinct CDR3 sequences, about a sixth recorded once. The sample in question was PBMCs, mostly from graft donor cells, obtained 360 days after TCRalphabeta/CD19-depleted stem cell transplant. The receptors derive from a male patient between 2 and 10 years old who had a stem cell transplant for acute lymphoblastic leukemia, so the T cells may come from the graft donor. Both conserved end residues are part of each CDR3.

v_call,j_call,cdr3_aa
TRBV5-1,TRBJ2-2,CASSLAPTLFTGELFF
TRBV4-1,TRBJ1-4,CASSGTRDRGKLFF
TRBV7-8,TRBJ2-3,CASSLKGDTQYF
TRBV7-9,TRBJ2-3,CASSFLRESTDTQYF
TRBV5-1,TRBJ2-2,CASSPPLAGYDTGELFF
TRBV20-1,TRBJ2-1,CSARGLAGGYEQFF
TRBV4-2,TRBJ2-2,CASSQDTGAGTGELFF
TRBV11-1,TRBJ2-2,CASSLAPWRTPNTGELFF
TRBV5-1,TRBJ2-5,CASSLRDQTDLVGETQYF
TRBV6-5,TRBJ2-5,CASRGLQETQYF
TRBV2,TRBJ2-6,CASSAEGSGANVLTF
TRBV12-3/TRBV12-4,TRBJ1-1,CASSLGRTGAMNTEAFF
TRBV20-1,TRBJ2-3,CSARDFRSRADTQYF
TRBV10-2,TRBJ2-1,CASRWTEYPINSNEQFF
TRBV7-2,TRBJ2-5,CASSLGGTAPETQYF
TRBV4-1,TRBJ2-1,CASSLTTRDEQFF
TRBV3-1,TRBJ1-1,CASSQPGTWGTEAFF
TRBV29-1,TRBJ1-6,CSVGDGYNSPLHF
TRBV7-3,TRBJ2-1,CASSLNGRALGEQFF
TRBV5-1,TRBJ2-2,CASSFTPLPNTGELFF